Given below is one T cell receptor beta chain in context. The antigen it binds to is not known. These data come from a study of cytomegalovirus exposure and HLA in healthy donors (dated by TCRdb to 2017 to 2019). Some background on the complete study: An earlier analysis of approximately 640 of the donors reported about 250 Gb of sequence data and 100 million to 130 million unique TCR beta sequences from roughly 200 million T cells. An early release that covered 640 HLA-typed donors contained approximately 300 gigabases of sequencing data and 70 million to 100 million unique TCR sequences. Of the approximately 370 genotyped donors, 80% to 90% were placed in the genetic ancestry cluster associated with self-reported Caucasian donors. The study aimed to test whether cataloging public T cell receptors could reveal signatures of past pathogen exposure. The study used immunosequencing to profile the T cell repertoires of around 600 subjects and linked those repertoires to cytomegalovirus serostatus. Besides the first cohort of 550 to 750 subjects, a separate validation cohort made up of over 100 different subjects was used. High-throughput TCR immunosequencing, statistical association of individual TCRs with disease status, and machine learning were combined to predict cytomegalovirus infection status. A later analysis re-examined previously published TCR beta repertoires from more than 650 donors and added high-resolution HLA genotyping to investigate patterns of TCR occurrence. In the later analysis, no new phenotypic data were used to find candidate immune exposures; instead, reliance was placed on TCR beta sequences and their occurrence across donors. An earlier analysis of roughly 580 of the donors used high-throughput TCR beta sequencing to judge whether each TCR beta V gene segment behaved as functional or pseudogenic. Donor age, sex, ethnicity and CMV serostatus were compiled alongside the repertoire data. A later genetic analysis took genome-wide SNP genotypes for about 65% of the 666 donors and used that subset as a discovery cohort. Every repertoire in the discovery cohort had been generated on one and the same sequencing platform. HLA typing included class I and class II loci at four-digit resolution. The number of typed donors differed by locus: about 620-640 for A, B, C, DRB1 and DQB1; approximately 520 for DQA1; 600 to 610 for DPA1; and about 450 for DPB1. Several DR-DQ haplotypes were handled as single units for association and clustering because linkage in the cohort was strong. On average, 235,054 unique TCR beta nucleotide sequences were sequenced per donor among a few hundred genotyped donors of the cohort, with 15% to 20% of those sequences being non-productive. General study outcomes and caveats: The earlier analysis of about 600 of the donors excluded roughly 17 rarely observed V segments, including chromosome 9 orphons, because counts were too low. Most TCR sequences were observed very rarely across donors, whereas some public TCRs were present in many individuals. Roughly uniform sequencing depth across donors was assumed in presence/absence analyses, although this assumption may not hold. In a later analysis, most CMV-associated TCR beta chains were found to appear HLA-restricted, with HLA associations seemingly driven largely by CMV exposure. Assigning TCR associations to individual alleles was difficult when HLA alleles, especially DR and DQ, strongly co-occurred. In vitro tests confirmed that a few of the cytomegalovirus-associated TCR beta chains recognize cytomegalovirus antigens. A group of highly shared sequence variants was considered likely to be a technical artifact of the sequencing pipeline. Correlated functional status among segregating V segments might be attributable to linkage disequilibrium, but an unknown experimental factor could not be ruled out. In a later analysis, HLA-associated TCR beta chains showed more clonal expansion and lower generation probabilities than non-associated chains that were equally common. The authors suggested that the approach could potentially be extended to other disease states and immunological phenotypes. According to a later genetic analysis, donors in an Asian-associated ancestry cluster had fewer N-insertions in productive TCRs than the roughly 700-donor mean. An association between a missense DCLRE1C variant and V-gene and J-gene trimming of TCR beta chains was found in a later genetic analysis and replicated in an independent cohort. Immune exposure information for the cohort was limited to CMV serostatus. Cytomegalovirus status was reported to be diagnosed by the classifier with high specificity and sensitivity in both the original and validation cohorts. According to a later analysis, parvovirus B19, influenza, CMV and Epstein-Barr virus appeared linked to several top co-occurrence clusters. In a later analysis, some 18,000 TCR beta sequences were associated with specific HLA alleles at a false discovery rate of 0.05. A further reported finding was that TCR beta sequences accurately predicted the HLA-A and HLA-B alleles for most subjects in the first cohort. Only TCR beta chains were sequenced in this cohort, and the absence of alpha or paired-chain data limited detectable features. In an earlier analysis of about 600 of the donors, most TCR beta V segments appeared in productive rearrangements about 87% or about 30% of the time, broadly matching IMGT annotations. Some IMGT-functional V segments, including TRBV6-2 and TRBV6-3, could not be distinguished by the 87-base-pair reads and were therefore excluded. In a later analysis, TCR association rates were found to vary across HLA loci, with the most associated TCRs seen for DRB1 alleles and the fewest for HLA-C alleles. Because HLA typing was missing for some donors at each locus, association tests included only the typed subset. The study gave a list of 150 to 200 TCR beta chains associated with cytomegalovirus.

Receptor amplification or capture employed the immunoSEQ multiplex PCR assay. For the multiplex PCR, a mixture combining 60 forward primers for TCR Vbeta segments and 13 reverse primers for TCR Jbeta segments was used. The CDR3 region of rearranged TCR beta genes was amplified from genomic DNA with a multiplex PCR assay. The Illumina HiSeq System was used to sequence the amplified TCR beta libraries as 87-base-pair reads. Under the source paper's analysis protocol: In a later analysis, some 80 million unique TCR beta chains were counted across the roughly 700 repertoires, and roughly 9.9 million of these chains were shared by at least two donors. Raw reads were error-corrected and collapsed into unique sequences by a nearest-neighbor algorithm in which closely related sequences were merged to remove PCR and sequencing errors. V, D and J gene segments were assigned by aligning CDR3 sequences to IMGT reference sequences. For a sequence to be retained, a match of at least six nucleotides was required to both a V gene segment and a J gene segment. Rearrangements were called productive when the CDR3 lacked stop codons and stayed in frame with V and J; all others were non-productive. CDR3 was defined according to IMGT convention as the region running from the second conserved V-encoded cysteine to the conserved J-encoded phenylalanine. The earlier analysis of 450 to 750 of the donors excluded any sequence lacking an unambiguous match to a single V gene segment. In an earlier analysis of several hundred of the donors, V segments were called functional above 56.7% productive rearrangements and were called segregating when the between-donor standard deviation exceeded 5%. A statistical classification framework was built for diagnosing cytomegalovirus status from the catalog of TCR beta chain sequences. In a later analysis, V and J genes were assigned by comparing TCR nucleotide sequences against IMGT/GENE-DB human TR gene sequences. A later analysis assigned CDR3 sequences and most-parsimonious VDJ recombination scenarios with the TCRdist pipeline. In a later analysis, each TCR beta chain was defined by its CDR3 amino acid sequence together with its V-gene family, and reads lacking a unique V-gene family were excluded. As a way to deal with suspected cross-contamination and a sequencing artifact, a later analysis dropped approximately 570 nucleotide sequences that were highly shared and had low generation probability. In a later analysis, a clonal expansion index was calculated for each public chain from normalized within-repertoire ranks of inferred template counts. In a later analysis, generation probabilities were computed using a VDJ recombination model fitted to out-of-frame rearrangements, and the results were checked against IGoR. Hypergeometric tests were used in a later analysis to score TCR-TCR, TCR-HLA and TCR-CMV co-occurrence, with a repertoire-size bias correction applied to the TCR pairs. In a later analysis, false discovery rates were estimated by permuting HLA or CMV assignments 20 times. A later analysis grouped co-occurring TCRs with DBSCAN, adding TCRdist sequence similarity when clustering within HLA-allele-positive subsets. Repertoires with fewer than 30,000 or more than 120,000 public chains, plus five repertoires with anomalous nucleotide sharing, were excluded from co-occurrence clustering. The table was pulled from immuneACCESS by TCRdb, which kept in-frame rearrangements only. Such tables lose some clones; where checked, under half of the loss comes from unresolved V genes, and the rest has no known cause. V and J calls and clone size are those listed in that table; D and trimming were worked out from the DNA. This sample's table lists under 200,000 clones. The ten largest clones take up 6.5% of the sample.

The trim is 4 bases for V and 0 bases for J, with a gap of 16 bases between the germline ends. CDR1 and CDR2 were assigned from the germline V gene (reference sequence) as SEHNR and FQNEAQ. The CDR3 has 17 amino acids, counting the end cysteine and phenylalanine. Just CDR3 DNA is preserved here, 51 bases in frame from base 1. The cohort consisted of approximately 670 healthy bone marrow donors. At the time of sampling, every cohort member was nominally healthy, though immune exposures that went unrecorded were likely present. The donor was CMV seronegative and belonged to the group of 380 or so seronegative cohort members. Each donor provided a peripheral blood sample, and peripheral blood mononuclear cells were used for TCR beta sequencing. The Qiagen DNeasy Blood Extraction Kit was used to extract genomic DNA from the blood cell samples.

The sequence was obtained from a man in his thirties or forties in good health and CMV-seronegative. The chain employs TRBV7-9 and TRBJ1-5, with a weak D call of TRBD1 (6 bases match). The specimen was PBMCs. The nucleotides read TGTGCCAGCAGCTCACAGGGAAGCACTGATAGCAATCAGCCCCAGCATTTT. It translates to CASSSQGSTDSNQPQHF. Outside the CDR3, residues come from the reference TRBV7-9 and TRBJ1-5 proteins, so the full variable domain is: DTGVSQNPRHKITKRGQNVTFRCDPISEHNRLYWYRQTLGQGPEFLTYFQNEAQLEKSRLLSDRFSAERPKGSFSTLEIQRTEQGDSAMYLCASSSQGSTDSNQPQHFGDGTRLSIL.